These T cell receptor beta chains were read from a single sample in a study of technical replicates of blood from a few donors. Assay used: immunoSEQ multiplex PCR; TCRdb lists only in-frame clones, some missing. The sample includes tens of thousands of clones, over 85% of them seen just once. Sequencing was carried out using T cells isolated from PBMCs. All receptors come from a human donor in good health. CDR3s include the opening cysteine and the closing phenylalanine or tryptophan. A D gene is named only where the DNA matches it firmly. Clone size is not always given. Where it is, it says once, few, many or a class for expanded clones.

>TRBJ2-7|TRBV5-1|TRBD2|once
TGCGCCAGCAGAGCGGGAGGGTACGAGCAGTACTTC
CASRAGGYEQYF
>TRBJ2-5|TRBV28|-|-
TGTGCCAGCAGTTTATTAGGAGGACAAGAGACCCAGTACTTC
CASSLLGGQETQYF
>TRBJ2-7|TRBV2|TRBD1|-
TGTGCCAGCAGTGAATGGGGACAGGGTTACGAGCAGTACTTC
CASSEWGQGYEQYF
>TRBJ2-7|TRBV29-1|TRBD2|-
TGCAGCGTCGGGGGGAGCTCCTACGAGCAGTACTTC
CSVGGSSYEQYF
>TRBJ1-4|TRBV7-8|TRBD1|few
TGTGCCAGCAGTGACAGGGCATTTGAAAAACTGTTTTTT
CASSDRAFEKLFF
>TRBJ2-7|TRBV10-3|TRBD1|-
TGTGCCATCAGTGATCAGGGGGCGAACGAGCAGTACTTC
CAISDQGANEQYF
>TRBJ2-7|TRBV6-5|-|-
TGTGCCAGCAGTTACTCGGCAGGGCACTCCTACGAGCAGTACTTC
CASSYSAGHSYEQYF
>TRBJ2-7|TRBV13|TRBD2|few
TGTGCCAGCAGCCAGACAAGATTTAGCGGGGCCTCCTACGAGCAGTACTTC
CASSQTRFSGASYEQYF
>TRBJ2-7|TRBV18|-|-
TGTGCCAGCTCACCAACTACAGGCTACTACGAGCAGTACTTC
CASSPTTGYYEQYF
>TRBJ2-7|TRBV11-3|TRBD2|-
TGTGCCAGCAGCTTAGATCCCCGACTAGCGGGAGTTAAGTCCGAGCAGTACTTC
CASSLDPRLAGVKSEQYF
>TRBJ2-2|TRBV29-1|TRBD2|-
TGCAGCGTTAGGACTAGCGGGAGGGCCGGGGAGCTGTTTTTT
CSVRTSGRAGELFF
>TRBJ2-1|TRBV4-1|TRBD2|-
TGCGCCAGCAGCCAAGTACCAGCGGGAGCCATAGAGCAGTTCTTC
CASSQVPAGAIEQFF
>TRBJ1-1|TRBV7-8|-|-
TGTGCCAGCAGCTTAGTCGAGGGTACAGCTTTCTTT
CASSLVEGTAFF
>TRBJ1-2|TRBV11-3|TRBD1|-
TGTGCCAGCAGCTTACCGGGACAGGTAGATGGCTACACCTTC
CASSLPGQVDGYTF
>TRBJ1-3|TRBV11-2|-|-
TGTGCCAGCAGCTTCGGGAGGGGGACTGGAAACACCATATATTTT
CASSFGRGTGNTIYF
>TRBJ1-2|TRBV28|-|-
TGTGCCAGCAGCCCCGAGTATAGGGGAGGGGGCTACACCTTC
CASSPEYRGGGYTF
>TRBJ1-2|TRBV7-3|TRBD1|-
TGTGCCAGCAGCCCATCAGGGGGCGCTTTCTATGGCTACACCTTC
CASSPSGGAFYGYTF
>TRBJ2-3|TRBV5-1|TRBD2|-
TGCGCCAGCAGCTTGGGAGCTAGCGGCCTAGCAGCAGATACGCAGTATTTT
CASSLGASGLAADTQYF
>TRBJ1-2|TRBV9|-|-
TGTGCCAGCAGCGCGGGGGACTTCCCCTGGGACTATGGCTACACCTTC
CASSAGDFPWDYGYTF
>TRBJ2-3|TRBV5-4|-|-
TGTGCCAGCAGCCCCGGTCTCGGGGATGGGAATACGCAGTATTTT
CASSPGLGDGNTQYF
>TRBJ2-1|TRBV2|TRBD2|-
TGTGCCAGCAGTAGCGGGAGGGCGTACAATGAGCAGTTCTTC
CASSSGRAYNEQFF
>TRBJ2-7|TRBV9|-|-
TGTGCCAGCAGCGCCGCGGAGTCGGCCTACGAGCAGTACTTC
CASSAAESAYEQYF
>TRBJ1-2|TRBV27|TRBD1|-
TGTGCCAGCAGTTTGGGTAGGACAGGGGGCTACACCTTC
CASSLGRTGGYTF
>TRBJ1-2|TRBV11-3|-|-
TGTGCCAGCAGCAAAGACAATAACTATGGCTACACCTTC
CASSKDNNYGYTF
>TRBJ2-1|TRBV10-3|TRBD2|once
TGTGCCATCAGTGAGCTTCTAGCGGGATTTAACAATGAGCAGTTCTTC
CAISELLAGFNNEQFF
>TRBJ2-7|TRBV9|TRBD2|-
TGTGCCAGCAGCGTTGGGCGGACTAGCGGGAGGGTGAACGAGCAGTACTTC
CASSVGRTSGRVNEQYF
>TRBJ2-7|TRBV29-1|-|-
TGCAGCGTTCAACGGGTGCCCTACGAGCAGTACTTC
CSVQRVPYEQYF
>TRBJ2-7|TRBV6-5|TRBD1|-
TGTGCCAGCAGCAGGGGACAGGGAAGCGACGAGCAGTACTTC
CASSRGQGSDEQYF
>TRBJ1-5|TRBV9|TRBD1|-
TGTGCCAGCAGCGCAGGGGGCGGAAGCAATCAGCCCCAGCATTTT
CASSAGGGSNQPQHF
>TRBJ1-1|TRBV28|-|-
TGTGCCAGCAGTTTTGCCCGGGGTGAAGCTTTCTTT
CASSFARGEAFF
>TRBJ1-3|TRBV6-5|-|-
TGTGCCAGCAGTTACTTAGACAGAGACACCATATATTTT
CASSYLDRDTIYF
>TRBJ1-4|TRBV7-2|TRBD1|-
TGTGCCAGCAGCTCCCGGACAGGGATAAATGAAAAACTGTTTTTT
CASSSRTGINEKLFF
>TRBJ2-7|TRBV7-9|-|-
TGTGCCAGCAGCGGCCTAGGTCTTTACGAGCAGTACTTC
CASSGLGLYEQYF
>TRBJ1-1|TRBV16|TRBD1|-
TGTGCCAGCAGCCAAGGGACAGGGAACACTGAAGCTTTCTTT
CASSQGTGNTEAFF
>TRBJ2-7|TRBV5-1|-|-
TGCGCCAGCAGCTTGGTGGGCGGGCAGGCCTACGAGCAGTACTTC
CASSLVGGQAYEQYF
>TRBJ2-1|TRBV5-1|TRBD2|-
TGCGCCAGCAGCTTGGTTGGGACTAGTCGCAATGAGCAGTTCTTC
CASSLVGTSRNEQFF
>TRBJ2-6|TRBV11-2|-|-
TGTGCCAGCAGCTCTAGCTCTGGGGCCAACGTCCTGACTTTC
CASSSSSGANVLTF
>TRBJ2-7|TRBV4-3|TRBD2|-
TGCGCCAGCAGCCAAGATTACACGGGGACTAGTTCTATTTACGAGCAGTACTTC
CASSQDYTGTSSIYEQYF
>TRBJ2-2|TRBV9|-|-
TGTGCCAGCAGCTGGGACACCCCGAACACCGGGGAGCTGTTTTTT
CASSWDTPNTGELFF
>TRBJ2-7|TRBV28|-|-
TGTGCCAGCAGTTGGACTATGGCCGAGCAGTACTTC
CASSWTMAEQYF
>TRBJ2-7|TRBV19|TRBD1|-
TGTGCCAGTAGCGGGTTGGGACAGCCCTACGAGCAGTACTTC
CASSGLGQPYEQYF
>TRBJ2-3|TRBV10-3|-|-
TGTGCCATCAGTGAGGATAGGGGGTGGGGCACAGATACGCAGTATTTT
CAISEDRGWGTDTQYF
>TRBJ1-1|TRBV19|-|-
TGTGCCAGTACGGGGGACACTGAAGCTTTCTTT
CASTGDTEAFF
>TRBJ2-7|TRBV11-2|-|once
TGTGCCAGCAGCTTGGGCATGTCCTACGAGCAGTACTTC
CASSLGMSYEQYF
>TRBJ1-1|TRBV7-3|-|-
TGTGCCAGCAGCTTTACTCCGCTAGATAGTCTCGAAGCTTTCTTT
CASSFTPLDSLEAFF
>TRBJ1-5|TRBV19|TRBD1|-
TGTGCCAGTAGCACTTCAGGGGGGCCCTATCAGCCCCAGCATTTT
CASSTSGGPYQPQHF
>TRBJ1-3|TRBV7-2|TRBD1|-
TGTGCCAGCAGTTCTACAGGGGGCGCGGACACCATATATTTT
CASSSTGGADTIYF
>TRBJ2-7|TRBV7-2|-|-
TGTGCCAGCAGCTTAGGCACAGACCCTCCCTACGAGCAGTACTTC
CASSLGTDPPYEQYF
>TRBJ2-7|TRBV7-8|TRBD1|-
TGTGCCAGCAGCTTTGGACAGGGAGGCCACGAGCAGTACTTC
CASSFGQGGHEQYF
>TRBJ2-7|TRBV15|TRBD1|-
TGTGCCACCAGCAGAGAGCGACAGGGCGAGCAGTACTTC
CATSRERQGEQYF
>TRBJ1-1|TRBV27|-|-
TGTGCCAGCAGTCCTTCTCACACCACTGAAGCTTTCTTT
CASSPSHTTEAFF
>TRBJ2-7|TRBV15|-|-
TGTGCCACCAGTGGCTCCGATCGCGAGCAGTACTTC
CATSGSDREQYF
>TRBJ2-1|TRBV4-1|-|-
TGCGCCAGCAGCAGGACTTTGATATACAATGAGCAGTTCTTC
CASSRTLIYNEQFF
>TRBJ2-1|TRBV11-2|-|-
TGTGCCAGCAGCTTTCTTACGCCCTTTAGGGGGAGTAATAATGAGCAGTTCTTC
CASSFLTPFRGSNNEQFF
>TRBJ2-7|TRBV30|-|-
TGTGCCTGGGCTGATGAGGGACTGAGCGAGCAGTACTTC
CAWADEGLSEQYF
>TRBJ2-7|TRBV7-2|-|-
TGTGCCAGCAGCCCAGGTCCAGGGGCAGGCTACGAGCAGTACTTC
CASSPGPGAGYEQYF
>TRBJ2-7|TRBV7-9|-|-
TGTGCCAGCAGCTTAGGATTCGCGGCCTACGAGCAGTACTTC
CASSLGFAAYEQYF